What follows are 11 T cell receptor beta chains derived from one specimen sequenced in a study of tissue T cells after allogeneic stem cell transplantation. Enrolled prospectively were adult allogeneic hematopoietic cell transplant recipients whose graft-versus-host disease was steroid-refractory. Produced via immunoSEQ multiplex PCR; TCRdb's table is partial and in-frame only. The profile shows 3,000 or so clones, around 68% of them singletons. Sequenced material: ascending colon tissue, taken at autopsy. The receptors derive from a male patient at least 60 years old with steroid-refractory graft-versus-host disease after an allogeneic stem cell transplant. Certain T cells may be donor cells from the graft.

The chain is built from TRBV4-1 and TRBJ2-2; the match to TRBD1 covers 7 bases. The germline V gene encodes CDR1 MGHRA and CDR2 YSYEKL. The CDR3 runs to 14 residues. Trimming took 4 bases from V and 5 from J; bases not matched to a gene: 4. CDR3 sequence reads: CASSPDRATGELFF. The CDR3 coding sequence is TGCGCCAGCAGCCCAGACAGGGCGACCGGGGAGCTGTTTTTT.

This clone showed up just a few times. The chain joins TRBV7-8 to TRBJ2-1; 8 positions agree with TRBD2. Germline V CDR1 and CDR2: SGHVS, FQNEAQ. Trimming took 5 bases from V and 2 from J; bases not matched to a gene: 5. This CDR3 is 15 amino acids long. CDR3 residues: CASSPRGGAYNEQFF. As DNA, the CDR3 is TGTGCCAGCAGCCCTCGGGGGGGCGCCTACAATGAGCAGTTCTTC.

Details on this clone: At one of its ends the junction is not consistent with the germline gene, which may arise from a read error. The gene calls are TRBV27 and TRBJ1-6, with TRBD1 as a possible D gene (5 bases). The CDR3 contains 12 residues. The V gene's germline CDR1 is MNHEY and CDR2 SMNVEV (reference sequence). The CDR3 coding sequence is TGTGCCAGCAGAGCTTCGGGCGGGACGCTGGGCTTT. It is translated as CASRASGGTLGF.

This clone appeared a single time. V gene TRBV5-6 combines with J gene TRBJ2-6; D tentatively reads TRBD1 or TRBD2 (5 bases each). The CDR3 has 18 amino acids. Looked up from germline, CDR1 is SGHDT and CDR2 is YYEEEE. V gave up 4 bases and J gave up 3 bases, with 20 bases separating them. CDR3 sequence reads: CASSARGASRFGANVLTF. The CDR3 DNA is TGTGCCAGCAGCGCCCGAGGGGCCTCCAGGTTTGGGGCCAACGTCCTGACTTTC.

CDR3 sequence (DNA): TGTGCCAGCAGTTATCGAGGCAGGGAGGTCGGCTACACCTTC. Amino acids: CASSYRGREVGYTF. This chain links TRBV6-2 or TRBV6-3 with TRBJ1-2, with D perhaps matching TRBD1 (5 bases). The ends were cut back, 3 bases at V and 8 bases at J, with 16 bases in the middle. CDR1 and CDR2 (germline): MNHEY, SVGEGT. The CDR3 spans 14 residues.

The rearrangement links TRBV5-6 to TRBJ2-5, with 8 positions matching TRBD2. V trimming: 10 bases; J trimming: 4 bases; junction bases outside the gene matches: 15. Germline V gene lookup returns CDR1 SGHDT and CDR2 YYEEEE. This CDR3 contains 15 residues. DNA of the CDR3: TGTGCCCGCCGCGTGGGGGCCGGGGGGGGAGAGACCCAGTACTTC. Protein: CARRVGAGGGETQYF.

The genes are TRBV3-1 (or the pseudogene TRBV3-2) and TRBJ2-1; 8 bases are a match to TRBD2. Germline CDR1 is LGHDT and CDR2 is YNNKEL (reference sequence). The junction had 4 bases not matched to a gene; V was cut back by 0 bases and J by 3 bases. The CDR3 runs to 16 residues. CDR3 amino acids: CASSQERLASYNEQFF. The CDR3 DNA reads TGTGCCAGCAGCCAAGAGAGACTAGCGAGCTACAATGAGCAGTTCTTC.

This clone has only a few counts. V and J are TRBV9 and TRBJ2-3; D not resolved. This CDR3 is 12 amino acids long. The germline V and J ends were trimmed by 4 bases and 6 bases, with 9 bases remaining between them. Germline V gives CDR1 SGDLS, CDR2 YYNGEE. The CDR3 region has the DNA TGTGCCAGCAGCCAGCTGGCGGATACGCAGTATTTT. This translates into CASSQLADTQYF.

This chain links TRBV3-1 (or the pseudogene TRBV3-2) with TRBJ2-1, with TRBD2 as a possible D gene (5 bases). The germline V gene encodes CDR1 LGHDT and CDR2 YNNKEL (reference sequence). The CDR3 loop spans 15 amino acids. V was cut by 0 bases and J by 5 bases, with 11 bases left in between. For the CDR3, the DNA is TGTGCCAGCAGCCAAGAATGGGAGACGAACAATGAGCAGTTCTTC. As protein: CASSQEWETNNEQFF.

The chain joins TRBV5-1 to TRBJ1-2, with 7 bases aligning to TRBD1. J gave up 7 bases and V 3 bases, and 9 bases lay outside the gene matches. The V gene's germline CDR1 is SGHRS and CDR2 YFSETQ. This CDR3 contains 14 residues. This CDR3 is CASSSQSTGVGYTF. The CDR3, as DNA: TGCGCCAGCAGCTCCCAGAGTACAGGGGTTGGCTACACCTTC.

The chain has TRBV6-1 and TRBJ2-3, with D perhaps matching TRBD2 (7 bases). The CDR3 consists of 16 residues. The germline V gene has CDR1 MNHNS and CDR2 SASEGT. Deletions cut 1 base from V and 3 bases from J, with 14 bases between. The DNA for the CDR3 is TGTGCCAGCAGTGAAGTAGGGGGGGCGCTTACAGATACGCAGTATTTT. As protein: CASSEVGGALTDTQYF.